Below are 5 T cell receptor beta chains sequenced from a single sample in a study of blood T cells in healthy people across ages. Using a J-beta primer mix together with a sample-barcoded 5' primer, a second PCR was run for roughly 7 to 11 cycles. TCRdb reprocessed the 5' RACE reads via MiXCR and lists one record per CDR3 protein. The sample carries some 1.5 million distinct CDR3 sequences, about 30% recorded once. Sequencing was carried out using blood. Receptors were obtained from a woman in her twenties or thirties in good health.

This clonotype was seen more than once but under ten times. The J gene is TRBJ2-1, the V gene TRBV6-6; 10 bases line up with TRBD1. Unmatched junction bases numbered 11, after V lost 5 bases and J lost 7 bases. Germline lookup yields CDR1 MNHNY and CDR2 SVGAGI (reference sequence). There are 16 residues in the CDR3. DNA of the CDR3: TGTGCCAGCAGTACAAGGGACAGGGGTGATCGAAATGAGCAGTTCTTC. This translates into CASSTRDRGDRNEQFF.

The rearrangement links TRBV20-1 to TRBJ2-1; D ambiguous. Germline values: CDR1 DFQATT, CDR2 SNEGSKA (reference sequence). The CDR3 sequence is 14 residues long. V dropped 3 bases and J dropped 0 bases, with 9 bases sitting between them. CDR3 protein: CSASDPSSYNEQFF. CDR3 sequence (DNA): TGCAGTGCTAGCGACCCGAGCTCCTACAATGAGCAGTTCTTC.

This chain joins TRBV15 and TRBJ2-7; no clear D. CDR1 and CDR2 from the germline V gene are LNHNV and YYDKDF (reference sequence). V gave up 0 bases and J gave up 2 bases, with 11 bases separating them. CDR3 length: 15 residues. The DNA of the CDR3 is TGTGCCACCAGCAGAGATCCGATTAAGCCCTACGAGCAGTACTTC. It encodes CATSRDPIKPYEQYF.

The chain is built from TRBV7-2 and TRBJ1-2; D gene ambiguous. V was trimmed by 3 bases and J by 5 bases, leaving 7 bases between them. The germline V gene has CDR1 SGHTA and CDR2 FQGNSA. The CDR3 has 12 residues. The chain's CDR3 is CASSFRIYGYTF. DNA of the CDR3: TGTGCCAGCAGCTTCCGGATTTATGGCTACACCTTC.

CDR3 nucleotides: TGTGCCAGCAGCCCGGCCCCCGTTGATACGCAGTATTTT. It translates to CASSPAPVDTQYF. The V gene is TRBV5-5, the J gene TRBJ2-3; D remains unclear. The CDR3 loop spans 13 amino acids. Between the trimmed V and J ends, which lost 4 bases and 6 bases, there was a span of 12 bases. Germline CDR1 is SGHKS and CDR2 is YYEKEE (reference sequence).